These T cell receptor beta chains were read from a single sample in a study of blood T cells in healthy people across ages. TCRdb passed the 5' RACE reads through MiXCR, listing each CDR3 protein once. The sample holds about 1 million distinct CDR3 sequences, under 45% seen once. The source material was blood. Receptors originate from a woman in her fifties or sixties in good health. Both conserved end residues are part of each CDR3. Fields, in order: V gene, J gene, CDR3 protein.

V gene: TRBV7-8
J gene: NA
CDR3 protein: CASSSNRALTGTHYEQYF

V gene: TRBV29-1
J gene: TRBJ2-3
CDR3 protein: CSVAKRVPTDTQYF

V gene: TRBV11-2
J gene: TRBJ2-5
CDR3 protein: CASSLVGQGGQETQYF

V gene: TRBV5-1
J gene: TRBJ2-5
CDR3 protein: CASSITRDRGGEQYF

V gene: TRBV12-5
J gene: TRBJ1-6
CDR3 protein: CASGLDRSPLHF

V gene: TRBV29-1
J gene: TRBJ2-3
CDR3 protein: CSVGIGTSTDTQYF

V gene: TRBV2
J gene: TRBJ2-4
CDR3 protein: CASGHGTIWYF

V gene: TRBV4-1
J gene: TRBJ2-3
CDR3 protein: CASSQDVAFPDTQYF

V gene: TRBV10-3
J gene: TRBJ1-2
CDR3 protein: CAIRDRGLIFGYTF

V gene: TRBV20-1
J gene: TRBJ2-1
CDR3 protein: CSAFPGPSNEQFF

V gene: TRBV4-2
J gene: TRBJ2-2
CDR3 protein: CASSQDVGAAGELFF

V gene: TRBV3-1
J gene: TRBJ2-7
CDR3 protein: CASSRRQDYEQYF

V gene: TRBV4-2
J gene: TRBJ1-1
CDR3 protein: CASSRQEGRGETEAFF

V gene: TRBV7-9
J gene: TRBJ2-5
CDR3 protein: CASSRPGIFQETQYF

V gene: TRBV20-1
J gene: TRBJ2-4
CDR3 protein: CSAYALAKNIQYF

V gene: TRBV6-1
J gene: TRBJ2-1
CDR3 protein: CASIRGQESYNEQFF

V gene: TRBV30
J gene: TRBJ2-3
CDR3 protein: CAWRELGTGETDTQYF

V gene: TRBV20-1
J gene: TRBJ2-5
CDR3 protein: CSAETGGSLEETQYF

V gene: TRBV3-1
J gene: TRBJ2-7
CDR3 protein: CASSQDLGRAYEQYF

V gene: TRBV10-3
J gene: TRBJ2-7
CDR3 protein: CAISGSGGGEAYNEQYF

V gene: TRBV12-3/TRBV12-4
J gene: TRBJ2-7
CDR3 protein: CASTLGAGNEQYF

V gene: TRBV10-3
J gene: TRBJ2-5
CDR3 protein: CAISEGADQETQYF

V gene: TRBV9
J gene: TRBJ2-1
CDR3 protein: CASSGASGNYNEQFF

V gene: TRBV20-1
J gene: TRBJ2-1
CDR3 protein: CSAREGRGPKGNEQFF

V gene: TRBV20-1
J gene: TRBJ2-7
CDR3 protein: CSAMGAGAHEQYF